What follows describes a single TCR beta chain. Some clones are missing from TCRdb's copy, which holds only in-frame ones; the method was immunoSEQ multiplex PCR. In the table there are 600,000 to 900,000 clones, 70% to 90% of which are singletons. The sample is drawn from a study of shared T cell receptors in the human thymus. The CDR3 sequence is 18 residues long. Looked up from germline, CDR1 is MNHEY and CDR2 is SMNVEV (reference sequence). Trimming at V came to 5 bases and at J to 2 bases, leaving 17 bases not matched to a gene. This sample was also put to use in a study of human thymus T cells.

The V call is TRBV27, the J call TRBJ2-7; TRBD1 agrees at 8 bases. Sequencing input: thymocytes. The sequence derives from a girl under three years old with a congenital heart defect. CDR3 loop: CASSPRGDRSLTPYEQYF. CDR3 in DNA: TGTGCCAGCAGTCCCCGAGGGGACAGGAGCCTCACACCCTACGAGCAGTACTTC.